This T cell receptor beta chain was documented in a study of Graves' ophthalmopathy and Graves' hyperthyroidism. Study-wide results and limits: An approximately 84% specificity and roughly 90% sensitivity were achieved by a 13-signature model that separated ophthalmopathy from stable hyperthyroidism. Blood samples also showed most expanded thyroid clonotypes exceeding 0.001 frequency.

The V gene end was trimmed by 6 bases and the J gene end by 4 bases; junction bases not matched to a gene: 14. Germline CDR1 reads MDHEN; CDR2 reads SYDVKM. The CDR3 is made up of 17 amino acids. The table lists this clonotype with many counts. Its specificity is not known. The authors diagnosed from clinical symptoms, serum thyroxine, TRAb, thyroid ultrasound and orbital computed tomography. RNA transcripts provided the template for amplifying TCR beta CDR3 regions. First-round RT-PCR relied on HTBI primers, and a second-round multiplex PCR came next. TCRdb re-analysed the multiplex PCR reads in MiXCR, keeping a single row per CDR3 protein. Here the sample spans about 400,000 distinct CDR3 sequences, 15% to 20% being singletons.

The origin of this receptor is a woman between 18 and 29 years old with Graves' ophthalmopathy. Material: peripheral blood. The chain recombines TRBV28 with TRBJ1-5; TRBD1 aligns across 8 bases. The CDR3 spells CASSTQGAQGLNQPQHF. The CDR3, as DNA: TGTGCCAGCAGCACTCAGGGGGCCCAGGGGTTAAATCAGCCCCAGCATTTT.